This TCR beta chain was identified during a study of regulatory T cells in long-lasting Graves disease. Time point described: newly diagnosed GD, antithyroid drugs for less than 3 months. With RNA extracted from PBMCs as input, the TCR library was made. Deletions cut 5 bases from V and 8 bases from J, with 10 bases between. Germline values: CDR1 SGHAT, CDR2 FQNNGV. CDR3 length: 12 residues. Many counts were recorded for this clonotype. Its antigen is not identified. Assembly of TCR beta libraries relied on iRepertoire HTBI primers together with Arm-PCR of CDR3 regions. TCRdb re-called the multiplex PCR reads with MiXCR, one entry per CDR3 protein. The sample has under 800,000 distinct CDR3 sequences, less than 20% seen once. Study-wide results and caveats: Preferential use of TRBV28, TRBJ1-2 and TRBJ2-5 was seen in persistent disease.

The sample was also linked to a second study, of T cells in Graves' hyperthyroidism and ophthalmopathy. This second report adds: Researchers barred patients who had uncontrolled infection, other autoimmune disease, pregnancy or lactation.

This sequence was found in a woman aged 25 to 39 with Graves disease. This rearrangement joins TRBV11-2 to TRBJ1-3, with a tentative D call TRBD1 (5 bases). The sequenced sample was peripheral blood mononuclear cells (PBMCs), obtained at new diagnosis, from a patient treated with antithyroid drugs. CDR3 residues: CASSGDRYTIYF. The CDR3 DNA is TGTGCCAGCAGCGGCGACAGATACACCATATATTTT. The variable domain in full, with the rest retrieved from reference TRBV11-2 and TRBJ1-3, is EAGVAQSPRYKIIEKRQSVAFWCNPISGHATLYWYQQILGQGPKLLIQFQNNGVVDDSQLPKDRFSAERLKGVDSTLKIQPAKLEDSAVYLCASSGDRYTIYFGEGSWLTVV.